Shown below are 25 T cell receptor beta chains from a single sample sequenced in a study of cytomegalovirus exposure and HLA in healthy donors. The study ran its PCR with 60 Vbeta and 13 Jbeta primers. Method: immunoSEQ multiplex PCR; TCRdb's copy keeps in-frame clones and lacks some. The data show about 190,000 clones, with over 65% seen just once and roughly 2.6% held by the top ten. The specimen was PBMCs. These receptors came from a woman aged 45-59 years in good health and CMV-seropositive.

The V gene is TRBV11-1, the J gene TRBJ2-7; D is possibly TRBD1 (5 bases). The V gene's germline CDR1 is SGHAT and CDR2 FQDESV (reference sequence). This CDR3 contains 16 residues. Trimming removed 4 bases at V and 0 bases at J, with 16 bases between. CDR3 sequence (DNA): TGTGCCAGCAGCTCTTCCCGGACAAGCCTCTCCTACGAGCAGTACTTC. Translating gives CASSSSRTSLSYEQYF.

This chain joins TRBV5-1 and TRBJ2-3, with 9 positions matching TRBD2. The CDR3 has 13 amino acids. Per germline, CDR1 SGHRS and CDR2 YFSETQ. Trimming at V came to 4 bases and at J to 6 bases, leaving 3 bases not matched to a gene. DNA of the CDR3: TGCGCCAGCAGCCCCGGACTAGCGGATACGCAGTATTTT. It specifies CASSPGLADTQYF. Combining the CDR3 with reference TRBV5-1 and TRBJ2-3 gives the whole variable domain KAGVTQTPRYLIKTRGQQVTLSCSPISGHRSVSWYQQTPGQGLQFLFEYFSETQRNKGNFPGRFSGRQFSNSRSEMNVSTLELGDSALYLCASSPGLADTQYFGPGTRLTVL.

This CDR3 reads CASSLSGRGTEAFF. The DNA for the CDR3 is TGCGCCAGCAGCTTATCAGGGAGGGGCACTGAAGCTTTCTTT. The chain carries TRBV5-1 and TRBJ1-1, with D perhaps TRBD1 (5 bases). In germline, CDR1 is SGHRS, CDR2 YFSETQ. Trimming removed 2 bases from V and 4 bases from J, with 12 bases in between. The CDR3 is 14 amino acids.

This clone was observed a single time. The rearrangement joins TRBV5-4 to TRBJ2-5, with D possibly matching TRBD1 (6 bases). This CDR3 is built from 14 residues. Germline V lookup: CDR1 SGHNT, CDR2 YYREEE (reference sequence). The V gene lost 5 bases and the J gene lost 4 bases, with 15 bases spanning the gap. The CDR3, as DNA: TGTGCCAGCAGTTACGACCGGGACACAGAGACCCAGTACTTC. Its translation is CASSYDRDTETQYF.

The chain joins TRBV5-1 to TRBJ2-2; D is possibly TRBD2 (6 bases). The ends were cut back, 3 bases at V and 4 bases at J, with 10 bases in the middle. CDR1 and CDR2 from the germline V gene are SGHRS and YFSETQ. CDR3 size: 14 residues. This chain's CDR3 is CASSSGTSTGELFF. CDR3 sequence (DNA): TGCGCCAGCAGCTCCGGGACTTCCACCGGGGAGCTGTTTTTT.

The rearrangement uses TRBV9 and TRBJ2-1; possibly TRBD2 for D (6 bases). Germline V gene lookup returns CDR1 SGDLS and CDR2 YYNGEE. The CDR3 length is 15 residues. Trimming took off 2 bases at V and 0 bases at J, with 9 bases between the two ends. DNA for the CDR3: TGTGCCAGCAGCGTTTTTAGCGGCTCCTACAATGAGCAGTTCTTC. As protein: CASSVFSGSYNEQFF.

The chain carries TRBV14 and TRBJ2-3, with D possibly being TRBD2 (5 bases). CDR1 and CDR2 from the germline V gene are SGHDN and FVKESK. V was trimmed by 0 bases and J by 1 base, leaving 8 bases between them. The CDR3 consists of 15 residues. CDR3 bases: TGTGCCAGCAGCCAAGACCCGAGGGGCACAGATACGCAGTATTTT. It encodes CASSQDPRGTDTQYF.

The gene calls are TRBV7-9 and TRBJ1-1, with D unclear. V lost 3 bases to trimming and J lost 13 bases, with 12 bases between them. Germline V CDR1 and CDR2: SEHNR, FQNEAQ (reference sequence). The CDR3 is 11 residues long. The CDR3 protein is CASSLQRDVFF. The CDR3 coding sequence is TGTGCCAGCAGCTTGCAGCGAGACGTTTTCTTT.

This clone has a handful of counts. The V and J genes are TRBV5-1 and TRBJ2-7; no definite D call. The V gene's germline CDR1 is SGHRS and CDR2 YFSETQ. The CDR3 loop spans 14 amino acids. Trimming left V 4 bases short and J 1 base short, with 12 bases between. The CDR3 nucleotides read TGCGCCAGCAGCGTGGACCTCGGGTCCTACGAGCAGTACTTC. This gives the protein CASSVDLGSYEQYF.

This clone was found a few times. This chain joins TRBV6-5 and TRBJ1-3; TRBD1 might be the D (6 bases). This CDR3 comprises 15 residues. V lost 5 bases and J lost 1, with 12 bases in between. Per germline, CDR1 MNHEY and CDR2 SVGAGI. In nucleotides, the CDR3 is TGTGCCAGCAGTAGGGGGGGGAAATCTGGAAACACCATATATTTT. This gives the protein CASSRGGKSGNTIYF.

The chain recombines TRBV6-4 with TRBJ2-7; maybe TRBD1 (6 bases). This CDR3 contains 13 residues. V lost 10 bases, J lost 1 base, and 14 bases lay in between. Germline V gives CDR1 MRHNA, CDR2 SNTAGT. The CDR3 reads CATPDRNSYEQYF. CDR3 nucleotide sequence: TGTGCCACCCCCGACAGGAATTCCTACGAGCAGTACTTC.

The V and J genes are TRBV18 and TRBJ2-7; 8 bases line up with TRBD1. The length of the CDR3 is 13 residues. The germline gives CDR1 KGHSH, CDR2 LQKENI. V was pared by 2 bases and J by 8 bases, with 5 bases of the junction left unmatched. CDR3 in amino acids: CASSPIQGAQQYF. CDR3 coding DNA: TGTGCCAGCTCACCAATTCAGGGGGCTCAGCAGTACTTC.

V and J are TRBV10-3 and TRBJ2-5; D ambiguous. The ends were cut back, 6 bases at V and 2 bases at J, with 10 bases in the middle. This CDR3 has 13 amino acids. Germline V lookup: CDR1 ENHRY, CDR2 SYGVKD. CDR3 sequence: CAISPRQQETQYF. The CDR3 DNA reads TGTGCCATCAGCCCGAGGCAGCAAGAGACCCAGTACTTC.

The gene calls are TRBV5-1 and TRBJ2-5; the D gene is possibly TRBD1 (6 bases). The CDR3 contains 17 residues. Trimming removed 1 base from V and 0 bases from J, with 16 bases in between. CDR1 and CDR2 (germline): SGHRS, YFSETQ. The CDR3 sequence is CASSLQVWDKYQETQYF. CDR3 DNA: TGCGCCAGCAGCTTGCAGGTATGGGACAAGTACCAAGAGACCCAGTACTTC.

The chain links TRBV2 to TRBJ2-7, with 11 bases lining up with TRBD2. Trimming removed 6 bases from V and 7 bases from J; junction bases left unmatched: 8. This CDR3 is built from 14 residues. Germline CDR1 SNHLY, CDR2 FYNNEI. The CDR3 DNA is TGTGCCAGCAGAACTAGCGGGGGTTCGGGGGAGCAGTACTTC. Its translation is CASRTSGGSGEQYF.

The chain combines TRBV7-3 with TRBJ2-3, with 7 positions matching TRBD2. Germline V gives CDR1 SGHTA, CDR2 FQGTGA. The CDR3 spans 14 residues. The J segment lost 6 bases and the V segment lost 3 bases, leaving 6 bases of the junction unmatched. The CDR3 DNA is TGTGCCAGCAGCTTTGGACTAGACTCGGATACGCAGTATTTT. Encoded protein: CASSFGLDSDTQYF. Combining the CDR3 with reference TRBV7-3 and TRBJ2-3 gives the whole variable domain GAGVSQTPSNKVTEKGKYVELRCDPISGHTALYWYRQSLGQGPEFLIYFQGTGAADDSGLPNDRFFAVRPEGSVSTLKIQRTERGDSAVYLCASSFGLDSDTQYFGPGTRLTVL.

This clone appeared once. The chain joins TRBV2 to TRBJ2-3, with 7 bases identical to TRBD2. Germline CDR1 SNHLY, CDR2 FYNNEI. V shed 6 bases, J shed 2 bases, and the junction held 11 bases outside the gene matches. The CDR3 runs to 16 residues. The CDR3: CASRRLAGLTTDTQYF. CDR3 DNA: TGTGCCAGCAGGCGACTAGCTGGCCTGACCACAGATACGCAGTATTTT.

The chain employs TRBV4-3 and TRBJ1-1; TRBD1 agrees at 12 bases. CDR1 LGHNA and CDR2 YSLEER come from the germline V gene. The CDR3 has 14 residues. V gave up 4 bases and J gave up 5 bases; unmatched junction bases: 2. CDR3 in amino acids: CASSPGQGATEAFF. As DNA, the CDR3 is TGCGCCAGCAGCCCGGGACAGGGGGCGACTGAAGCTTTCTTT.

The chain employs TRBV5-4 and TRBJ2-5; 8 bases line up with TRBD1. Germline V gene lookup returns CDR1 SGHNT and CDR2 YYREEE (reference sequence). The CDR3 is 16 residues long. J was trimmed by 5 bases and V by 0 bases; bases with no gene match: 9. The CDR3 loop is CASSLERTGRGETQYF. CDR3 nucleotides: TGTGCCAGCAGCTTGGAGCGGACAGGGAGAGGCGAGACCCAGTACTTC.

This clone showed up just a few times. In DNA form, the CDR3 reads TGCGCCAGCAGCCAAGAGGGGAGGCAGGGCGGTGAAAAACTGTTTTTT. This translates into CASSQEGRQGGEKLFF. The chain is built from TRBV4-3 and TRBJ1-4; the D gene is possibly TRBD1 (5 bases). Germline loops: CDR1 LGHNA, CDR2 YSLEER. V was clipped by 0 bases and J by 7 bases, with 15 bases between them. This CDR3 contains 16 residues.

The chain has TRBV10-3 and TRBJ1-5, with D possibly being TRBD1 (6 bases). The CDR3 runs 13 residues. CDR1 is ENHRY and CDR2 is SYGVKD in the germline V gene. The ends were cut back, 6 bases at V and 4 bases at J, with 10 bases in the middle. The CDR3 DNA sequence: TGTGCCATCAGCCAGGGGATAAATCAGCCCCAGCATTTT. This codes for CAISQGINQPQHF.

CDR3 DNA sequence: TGTGCCAGCAGCTTAGGAAAACCGGGTCAAGAGACCCAGTACTTC. Translating it yields CASSLGKPGQETQYF. The chain recombines TRBV5-4 with TRBJ2-5; D remains ambiguous. Between the trimmed V and J ends, which lost 2 bases and 2 bases, there was a span of 13 bases. The CDR3 is 15 amino acids. Germline V gives CDR1 SGHNT, CDR2 YYREEE (reference sequence).

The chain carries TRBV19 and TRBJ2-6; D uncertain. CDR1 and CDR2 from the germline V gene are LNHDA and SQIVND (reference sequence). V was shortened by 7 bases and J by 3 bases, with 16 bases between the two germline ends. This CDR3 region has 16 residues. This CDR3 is CASTQSPSVGANVLTF. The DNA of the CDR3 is TGTGCCAGTACCCAATCGCCTAGTGTTGGGGCCAACGTCCTGACTTTC.

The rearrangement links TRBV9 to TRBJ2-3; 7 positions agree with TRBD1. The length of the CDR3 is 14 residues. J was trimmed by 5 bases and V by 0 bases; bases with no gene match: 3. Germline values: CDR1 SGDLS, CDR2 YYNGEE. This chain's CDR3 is CASSVGTGVDTQYF. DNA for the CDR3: TGTGCCAGCAGCGTAGGAACAGGGGTAGATACGCAGTATTTT.

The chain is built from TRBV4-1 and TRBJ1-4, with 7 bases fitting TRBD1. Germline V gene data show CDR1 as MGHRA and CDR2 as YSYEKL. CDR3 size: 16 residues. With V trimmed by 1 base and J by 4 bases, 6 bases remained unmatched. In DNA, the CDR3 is TGCGCCAGCAGCCAAGGAGGGACAGCGATTAATGAAAAACTGTTTTTT. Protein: CASSQGGTAINEKLFF.